One and the same sample provided the 17 T cell receptor beta chains below, sequenced in a study of post-analysis software for immune sequencing data. Prepared libraries of TCR beta cDNA carried unique molecular identifiers. Each CDR3 protein is one row after TCRdb ran MiXCR on the PCR reads. The sample shows 160,000 or so distinct CDR3 sequences, about 36% of them seen only once. The sequencing used blood, collected after autologous hematopoietic stem cell transplantation. These receptors originate from a girl under 18 with multiple sclerosis.

This clonotype has more than one count but fewer than ten. V and J are TRBV9 and TRBJ2-1; 9 bases agree with TRBD2. The CDR3 runs 13 residues. Germline CDR1 and CDR2: SGDLS and YYNGEE. Unmatched junction bases numbered 8, after V lost 7 bases and J lost 9 bases. CDR3 protein: CASGGRATGEQFF. The CDR3, as DNA: TGTGCCAGCGGCGGGAGGGCGACCGGTGAGCAGTTCTTC.

This clonotype was seen a handful of times. The chain joins TRBV29-1 to TRBJ2-3; 7 bases map to TRBD2. The junction had 8 bases not matched to a gene; V was cut back by 7 bases and J by 10 bases. This CDR3 is built from 11 residues. Germline loops: CDR1 SQVTM, CDR2 ANQGSEA. CDR3 coding DNA: TGCAGCGCCGGGGCTAGCGGACCGCAGTATTTT. Residues: CSAGASGPQYF.

Points on this clonotype: This could be a read error, since a much larger clone is one nucleotide away. This rearrangement joins TRBV6-1 to TRBJ1-5; D ambiguous. The germline V and J ends were trimmed by 4 bases and 3 bases, with 10 bases remaining between them. This CDR3 is built from 14 residues. Germline CDR1 MNHNS, CDR2 SASEGT. This CDR3 is CASSGFSSNQPQHF. The CDR3 DNA reads TGTGCCAGCAGTGGGTTCAGCTCCAATCAGCCCCAGCATTTT.

The chain employs TRBV11-2 and TRBJ2-2, with TRBD1 matching 7 bases. The CDR3 extends over 15 amino acids. Germline assignment: CDR1 SGHAT and CDR2 FQNNGV. V shed 5 bases and J 6 bases; nucleotides not matched to a gene: 9. The CDR3 DNA follows: TGTGCCAGCAGCCCTGACAGGGATTATCCCGGGGAGCTGTTTTTT. This translates into CASSPDRDYPGELFF.

V usage is TRBV5-1 and J usage is TRBJ2-7; D is undetermined. The CDR3 totals 14 residues. Germline V gene lookup returns CDR1 SGHRS and CDR2 YFSETQ. V was clipped by 0 bases and J by 4 bases, with 11 bases between them. The CDR3 reads CASSLVTGEYEQYF. The CDR3 DNA follows: TGCGCCAGCAGCTTGGTGACTGGGGAATACGAGCAGTACTTC.

This clonotype has just one count. This chain connects TRBV27 to TRBJ2-5; TRBD1 is a possible D gene (5 bases). The DNA end lines up better with TRBJ2-7; the J call may be wrong. Per germline, CDR1 MNHEY and CDR2 SMNVEV (reference sequence). CDR3 length: 15 amino acids. CDR3 sequence: CASSNSFPQGYEQYF. In DNA form, the CDR3 reads TGTGCCAGCAGTAACTCGTTCCCTCAGGGCTACGAGCAGTACTTC.

The rearrangement joins TRBV11-3 to TRBJ2-1; D uncertain. Trimming cost V 8 bases and J 4 bases, with 9 bases left between them. The length of the CDR3 is 12 residues. Germline V gene lookup returns CDR1 SGHNT and CDR2 YENEEA. CDR3 residues: CASGLGYNEQFF. CDR3 DNA sequence: TGTGCCAGCGGCCTTGGGTACAATGAGCAGTTCTTC. Complete variable domain (other parts from reference TRBV11-3 and TRBJ2-1): EAGVVQSPRYKIIEKKQPVAFWCNPISGHNTLYWYLQNLGQGPELLIRYENEEAVDDSQLPKDRFSAERLKGVDSTLKIQPAELGDSAVYLCASGLGYNEQFFGPGTRLTVL.

In this sample, this clonotype turned up a few times. This chain connects TRBV7-3 to TRBJ2-4, with a possible D match to TRBD2 (5 bases). Matching the DNA end better, TRBJ2-5 makes the J call doubtful. This CDR3 region has 13 residues. Germline assignment: CDR1 SGHTA and CDR2 FQGTGA. CDR3 in DNA: TGTGCCAGCAGCCAACCGGGGCAAGAGACCCAGTACTTC. Translating gives CASSQPGQETQYF.

V is TRBV12-3 or TRBV12-4 and J is TRBJ1-5, with TRBD1 as a possible D gene (6 bases). The CDR3 consists of 17 residues. Trimming took off 2 bases at V and 5 bases at J, with 19 bases between the two ends. The CDR3 DNA is TGTGCCAGCAGTTTAAACTGGCCGGGGGCTAAAGATCAGCCCCAGCATTTT. Its translation is CASSLNWPGAKDQPQHF.

V usage is TRBV20-1 and J usage is TRBJ1-1; D is undetermined. Germline V gene sequence: CDR1 DFQATT, CDR2 SNEGSKA (reference sequence). The CDR3 contains 12 residues. The V and J ends lost 6 bases and 1 base respectively, with 9 bases between them. The CDR3 protein is CSAEEGNTEAFF. The CDR3 bases are TGCAGTGCCGAAGAGGGGAACACTGAAGCTTTCTTT.

CDR3 sequence reads: CASSFGTYQETQYF. CDR3 nucleotides: TGTGCCAGCAGCTTCGGAACGTACCAAGAGACCCAGTACTTC. This chain uses TRBV9 with TRBJ2-5; no definite D call. The CDR3 has 14 residues. Germline CDR1 and CDR2: SGDLS and YYNGEE. The V and J ends lost 4 bases and 0 bases respectively, with 10 bases between them. The variable domain in full, with the rest retrieved from reference TRBV9 and TRBJ2-5, is DSGVTQTPKHLITATGQRVTLRCSPRSGDLSVYWYQQSLDQGLQFLIQYYNGEERAKGNILERFSAQQFPDLHSELNLSSLELGDSALYFCASSFGTYQETQYFGPGTRLLVL.

The chain carries TRBV27 and TRBJ2-5, with unresolved D. Trimming pared 5 bases from V and 13 bases from J, leaving 20 bases between. The CDR3 contains 13 residues. Germline CDR1 and CDR2: MNHEY and SMNVEV (reference sequence). This CDR3 is CASSLMTGRGLYF. The CDR3 bases are TGTGCCAGCAGTCTAATGACTGGAAGAGGTTTGTACTTC.

This clonotype has a count of ten or more. The chain recombines TRBV10-3 with TRBJ2-3, with TRBD2 matching over 7 bases. V dropped 10 bases and J dropped 3; count of bases not matched to a gene: 10. The CDR3 covers 14 residues. CDR1 is ENHRY, CDR2 SYGVKD, per germline. The DNA of the CDR3 is TGTGCCACCCGACTGGCGGGAGAGACAGATACGCAGTATTTT. This encodes CATRLAGETDTQYF.

This clonotype was counted only a few times. The rearrangement links TRBV20-1 to TRBJ2-5, with TRBD2 matching over 12 bases. Germline CDR1 is DFQATT and CDR2 is SNEGSKA (reference sequence). This CDR3 has 15 amino acids. The J segment lost 6 bases and the V segment lost 0 bases, leaving 5 bases of the junction unmatched. In DNA, the CDR3 is TGCAGTGCTAGAGAACTAGCGGGAGGTTTTCAGACCCAGTACTTC. Amino acids: CSARELAGGFQTQYF.

The CDR3 region is CASSNRGSSGNTIYF. CDR3 bases: TGTGCCAGCAGTAACAGGGGTTCCTCTGGAAACACCATATATTTT. J is TRBJ1-3 and V is TRBV14, with 7 bases lining up with TRBD1. The ends lost 6 bases at V and 0 bases at J; junction bases unmatched: 5. In germline, CDR1 is SGHDN, CDR2 FVKESK. The CDR3 is 15 residues long. The full variable domain, rest sourced from reference TRBV14 and TRBJ1-3, is EAGVTQFPSHSVIEKGQTVTLRCDPISGHDNLYWYRRVMGKEIKFLLHFVKESKQDESGMPNNRFLAERTGGTYSTLKVQPAELEDSGVYFCASSNRGSSGNTIYFGEGSWLTVV.

This clonotype was recorded many times. The chain combines TRBV14 with TRBJ2-1; 10 bases map to TRBD2. CDR1 and CDR2 from the germline V gene are SGHDN and FVKESK. Losses at the gene ends were 0 bases for V and 6 bases for J; bases not matched to a gene: 8. The CDR3 loop spans 17 amino acids. The CDR3 DNA follows: TGTGCCAGCAGCCAAGATATTTTACTAGCGGGAAGCAATGAGCAGTTCTTC. Translation gives CASSQDILLAGSNEQFF.

This clonotype was observed many times. The chain joins TRBV20-1 to TRBJ2-3; D might be TRBD2 (6 bases). Germline assignment: CDR1 DFQATT and CDR2 SNEGSKA (reference sequence). The CDR3 runs 15 residues. Trimming removed 3 bases at V and 1 base at J, with 14 bases between. The CDR3 DNA reads as TGCAGTGCTAGGCCCGGGGTAGCGGGCACAGATACGCAGTATTTT. It encodes CSARPGVAGTDTQYF.